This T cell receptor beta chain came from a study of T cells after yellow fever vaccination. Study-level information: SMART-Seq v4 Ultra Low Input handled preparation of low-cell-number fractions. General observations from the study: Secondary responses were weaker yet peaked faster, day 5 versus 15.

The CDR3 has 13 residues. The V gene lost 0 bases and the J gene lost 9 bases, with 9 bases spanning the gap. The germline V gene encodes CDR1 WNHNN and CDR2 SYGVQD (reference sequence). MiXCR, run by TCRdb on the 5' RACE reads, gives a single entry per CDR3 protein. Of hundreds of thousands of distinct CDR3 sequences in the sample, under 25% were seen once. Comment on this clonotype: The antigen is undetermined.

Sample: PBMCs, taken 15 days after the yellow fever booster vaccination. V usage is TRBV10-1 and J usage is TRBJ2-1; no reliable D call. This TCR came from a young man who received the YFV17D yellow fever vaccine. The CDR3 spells CASSESSDGEQFF. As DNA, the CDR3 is TGCGCCAGCAGTGAGTCGAGTGACGGTGAGCAGTTCTTC.